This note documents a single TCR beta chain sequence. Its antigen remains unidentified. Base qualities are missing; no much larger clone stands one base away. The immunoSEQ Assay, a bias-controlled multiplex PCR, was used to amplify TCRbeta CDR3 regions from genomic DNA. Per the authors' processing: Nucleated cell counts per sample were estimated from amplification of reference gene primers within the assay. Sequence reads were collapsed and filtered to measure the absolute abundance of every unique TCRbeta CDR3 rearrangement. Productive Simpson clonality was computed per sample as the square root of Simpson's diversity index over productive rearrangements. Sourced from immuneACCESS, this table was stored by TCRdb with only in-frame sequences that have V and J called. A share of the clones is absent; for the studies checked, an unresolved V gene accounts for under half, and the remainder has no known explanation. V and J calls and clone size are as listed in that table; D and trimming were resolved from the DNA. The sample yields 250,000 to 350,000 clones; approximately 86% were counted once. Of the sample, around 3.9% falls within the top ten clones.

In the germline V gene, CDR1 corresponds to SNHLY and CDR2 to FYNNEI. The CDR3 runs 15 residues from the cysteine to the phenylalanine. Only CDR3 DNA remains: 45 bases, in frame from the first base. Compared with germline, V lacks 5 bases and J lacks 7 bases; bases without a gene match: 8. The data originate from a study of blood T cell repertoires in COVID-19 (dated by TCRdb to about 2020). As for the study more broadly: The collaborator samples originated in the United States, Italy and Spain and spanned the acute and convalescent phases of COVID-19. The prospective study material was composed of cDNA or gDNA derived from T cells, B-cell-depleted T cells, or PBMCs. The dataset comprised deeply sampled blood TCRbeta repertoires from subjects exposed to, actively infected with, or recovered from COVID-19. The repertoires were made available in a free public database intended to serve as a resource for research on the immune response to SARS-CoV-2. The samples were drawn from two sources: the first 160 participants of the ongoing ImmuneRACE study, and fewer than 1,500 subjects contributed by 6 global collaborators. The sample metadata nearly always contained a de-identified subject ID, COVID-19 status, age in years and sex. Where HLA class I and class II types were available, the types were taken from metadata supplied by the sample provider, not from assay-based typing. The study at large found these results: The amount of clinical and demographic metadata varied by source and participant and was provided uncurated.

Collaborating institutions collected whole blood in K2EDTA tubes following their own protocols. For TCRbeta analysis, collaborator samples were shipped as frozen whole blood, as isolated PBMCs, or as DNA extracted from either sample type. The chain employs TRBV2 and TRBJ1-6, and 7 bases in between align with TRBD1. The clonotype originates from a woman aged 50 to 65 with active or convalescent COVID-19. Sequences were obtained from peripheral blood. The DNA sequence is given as TGTGCCAGCAGTCCTGACAGGGTCTGGAATTCACCCCTCCACTTT. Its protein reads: CASSPDRVWNSPLHF.